This T cell receptor (beta chain) stems from a study of shared T cell receptors in the human thymus. TCRdb's table, derived via immunoSEQ multiplex PCR, lists solely in-frame clones and lacks some. The profile shows 600,000 to 900,000 clones, 70% to 90% of them singletons. The junction had 15 bases not matched to a gene; V was cut back by 7 bases and J by 6 bases. Germline CDR1 is SQVTM and CDR2 is ANQGSEA. CDR3 length: 15 amino acids. This clone was counted once. This sample was also put to use in a study of human thymus T cells. That paper states: Donors were healthy Finnish babies undergoing corrective operations for congenital heart defects. Obtained as resections during corrective heart surgery, the thymus tissue was then studied. The related literature has documented a marked overlap of thymic repertoires among unrelated individuals.

This clonotype was obtained from a girl under three years old with a congenital heart defect. V usage is TRBV29-1 and J usage is TRBJ2-1; TRBD1 matches at 7 bases. Material: thymocytes. DNA for the CDR3: TGCAGCGCCGCAAACCGGGACAGCCTACCCAATGAGCAGTTCTTC. Translating it yields CSAANRDSLPNEQFF.